A selection of T cell receptor beta chains follows, all from one sample in a study of blood T cell repertoires in COVID-19. Measured with immunoSEQ multiplex PCR; TCRdb has only the in-frame clones, and not every one. The sample holds 310,000 or so clones, 80% to 90% seen once. The sequenced sample consisted of peripheral blood. Every receptor here comes from a man aged 18-30 years who had recovered from COVID-19. Both conserved end residues are part of each CDR3. D genes are given only for firm matches. The size of a clone is reported for some rows only, either as once, few or many, or as a class for expanded clones.

cdr3_aa	cdr3_nt	v_call	j_call	clone_size	d_call
CASSLSRSEQYF	TGTGCCAGCAGCTTAAGTCGGAGCGAGCAGTACTTC	TRBV13	TRBJ2-7	NA	NA
CASSFSIAASGNEQFF	TGCGCCAGCAGCTTCAGTATTGCGGCGTCTGGCAATGAGCAGTTCTTC	TRBV5-1	TRBJ2-1	once	NA
CASSSGGASYNEQFF	TGTGCCAGCAGCTCTGGCGGGGCGTCCTACAATGAGCAGTTCTTC	TRBV7-9	TRBJ2-1	NA	NA
CASYKGIGTGGTDTQYF	TGTGCCAGCTACAAGGGGATAGGGACAGGGGGCACAGATACGCAGTATTTT	TRBV2	TRBJ2-3	few	TRBD1
CASRQGAGEAFF	TGCGCCAGCAGACAGGGGGCTGGTGAAGCTTTCTTT	TRBV10-2	TRBJ1-1	NA	TRBD1
CASRAGGSANEQFF	TGTGCCAGCAGGGCGGGAGGGTCCGCCAATGAGCAGTTCTTC	TRBV6-5	TRBJ2-1	NA	TRBD2
CAIHRGEGTEAFF	TGTGCCATCCACCGGGGGGAGGGTACTGAAGCTTTCTTT	TRBV10-3	TRBJ1-1	NA	NA
CASSQESSPSSYNEQFF	TGTGCCAGCAGCCAAGAGTCTAGCCCCAGCTCCTACAATGAGCAGTTCTTC	TRBV3-1/TRBV3-2	TRBJ2-1	NA	NA
CASSYIGGGPYNEQFF	TGTGCCAGCAGTTACATCGGGGGAGGGCCATACAATGAGCAGTTCTTC	TRBV6-2/TRBV6-3	TRBJ2-1	NA	TRBD2
CASSQGAGGPYNEQFF	TGTGCCAGCAGCCAAGGAGCGGGAGGGCCATACAATGAGCAGTTCTTC	TRBV3-1/TRBV3-2	TRBJ2-1	NA	TRBD2
CASSQDPFRPQHF	TGTGCCAGCAGCCAAGACCCCTTTCGGCCCCAGCATTTT	TRBV3-1/TRBV3-2	TRBJ1-5	NA	NA
CASSDGTLNTEAFF	TGTGCCAGCAGCGACGGGACATTGAACACTGAAGCTTTCTTT	TRBV9	TRBJ1-1	NA	NA